The 3 T cell receptor beta chains below come from one sample, sequenced in a study of blood T cell repertoires in COVID-19. The protocol was immunoSEQ multiplex PCR, while the TCRdb copy is restricted to in-frame clones and leaves out a portion. The sample lists about 24,000 clones; around nine tenths were seen once. The sequenced sample consisted of peripheral blood. The receptors stem from a man over 45 with active COVID-19.

A remark on this clone: The same CDR3 also results from other DNA sequences found in this sample. This rearrangement joins TRBV5-4 to TRBJ2-2; 7 bases agree with TRBD1. With 4 bases clipped from V and 4 bases from J, the junction kept 7 bases outside the gene matches. Per germline, CDR1 SGHNT and CDR2 YYREEE (reference sequence). The CDR3 has 15 amino acids. The CDR3 DNA reads as TGTGCCAGCAGCAGCGGACAGGTGCGCACCGGGGAGCTGTTTTTT. Translation: CASSSGQVRTGELFF. Together with reference TRBV5-4 and TRBJ2-2, the CDR3 gives the full variable domain: ETGVTQSPTHLIKTRGQQVTLRCSSQSGHNTVSWYQQALGQGPQFIFQYYREEENGRGNFPPRFSGLQFPNYSSELNVNALELDDSALYLCASSSGQVRTGELFFGEGSRLTVL.

V and J are TRBV5-5 and TRBJ2-7; TRBD2 is a possible D gene (5 bases). CDR1 SGHKS and CDR2 YYEKEE come from the germline V gene (reference sequence). The CDR3 has 15 residues. V lost 0 bases, J lost 4 bases, and 14 bases lay in between. The chain's CDR3 is CASSLAAYRGYEQYF. CDR3 nucleotide sequence: TGTGCCAGCAGCTTGGCGGCTTACCGGGGATACGAGCAGTACTTC.

The chain links TRBV30 to TRBJ1-4; 8 bases are shared with TRBD1. J gave up 8 bases and V 3 bases, and 14 bases lay outside the gene matches. The CDR3 is 16 amino acids. CDR1 is GTSNPN, CDR2 SVGIG, per germline (reference sequence). The CDR3 bases are TGTGCCTGGAGCGTCCGATACAGGGGGGGAAAAGAAAAACTGTTTTTT. It encodes CAWSVRYRGGKEKLFF.